Below, one T cell receptor (beta chain) is given with its context. The antigen is undetermined. Focal radiation plus CTLA-4 blockade with ipilimumab was given to patients with chemo-refractory metastatic non-small-cell lung cancer. CDR3 length equals 14 residues. The V gene's germline CDR1 is SGHDT and CDR2 YYEEEE. Trimming cost V 5 bases and J 0 bases; bases outside gene matches: 2. This entry is derived from a study of radiotherapy plus CTLA-4 blockade in lung cancer. Study at large: Among all patients, 15% to 20% showed objective responses, while roughly 31% had disease control. Study-level points and caveats: Blood-borne expansion of tumor-derived TCR clones followed radiotherapy plus ipilimumab. According to reports, early shifts in blood T cell clones, alongside interferon-beta, forecast response most accurately.

Clones were read by immunoSEQ multiplex PCR, and TCRdb kept only the in-frame ones, dropping some. The sample gives 45,000 to 55,000 clones, roughly four fifths of which show up once; roughly 10% is in the top ten. The receptor was derived from a human donor with non-small cell lung cancer who had stable disease on radiotherapy plus ipilimumab. The rearrangement uses TRBV5-6 and TRBJ1-3, with 7 nucleotides matching TRBD1. This specimen consisted of peripheral blood, obtained from a patient treated with radiotherapy plus ipilimumab. DNA for the CDR3: TGTGCCAGCAGTCGACAGGGCTCTGGAAACACCATATATTTT. Its protein product is CASSRQGSGNTIYF.